This T cell receptor beta chain was documented in a study of control samples from healthy donors and cancer patients. With 4 bases clipped from V and 4 bases from J, the junction kept 8 bases outside the gene matches. CDR3 length: 15 residues. The V gene's germline CDR1 is SEHNR and CDR2 FQNEAQ (reference sequence). Libraries were prepared by immunoSEQ multiplex PCR; TCRdb keeps only in-frame clonotypes and omits some of them. This table has some 150,000 clones, approximately 94% appearing once. This receptor was taken from a man aged 60-69 years with colorectal cancer. The chain recombines TRBV7-9 with TRBJ2-7; 9 bases align to TRBD2. Sequenced: PBMCs. CDR3 in DNA: TGTGCCAGCAGCTCGTCTAGCGGGGACTTATACGAGCAGTACTTC. Its translation: CASSSSSGDLYEQYF.